The T cell receptor beta chain described here comes from a study of blood T cell repertoires in COVID-19. Study as a whole: There were acute and convalescent COVID-19 samples, and they came from the United States, Italy and Spain. The analysed material was cDNA or gDNA that came from T cells, B-cell-depleted T cells, or PBMCs.

How the authors handled the data: Amplification of reference gene primers provided the estimated nucleated cell counts. Profiling relied on immunoSEQ multiplex PCR, and the TCRdb table lists in-frame clones only, not all of them. Clone size and V and J calls were adopted from that table, with D and trimming inferred from the DNA. In the table there are 250,000 or so clones, roughly 90% of which are singletons. This CDR3 spans 15 amino acids. Germline CDR1 MGHRA, CDR2 YSYEKL. The V and J ends lost 3 bases and 7 bases, in that order; junction bases with no gene match: 10. The chain joins TRBV4-1 to TRBJ2-7, with 9 bases lining up with TRBD1. Sequenced: PBMCs or T cells enriched from blood (not recorded which). The sequence derives from a man aged 35-49 years who had been exposed to COVID-19. The CDR3 here is CASSHEPGQGLEQYF. The CDR3 DNA reads as TGCGCCAGCAGCCATGAACCGGGACAGGGCTTGGAGCAGTACTTC.